Presented here are 32 T cell receptor beta chains from one specimen sequenced in a study of cytomegalovirus exposure and HLA in healthy donors. The PCR made use of 60 Vbeta and 13 Jbeta primers. The table came from immunoSEQ multiplex PCR; TCRdb's copy has only in-frame clones and leaves some out. Among about 190,000 clones listed, around 75% were seen once. Sample: PBMCs. The receptors were sampled from a young woman in good health and CMV-seronegative.

As for this clone: The identical CDR3 is also encoded by other nucleotide sequences in the sample. This sequence joins TRBV18 and TRBJ1-1; D is unclear. The germline V gene encodes CDR1 KGHSH and CDR2 LQKENI. CDR3 size: 14 residues. Trimming shortened V by 1 base and J by 1 base, and 7 bases separated the two germline ends. CDR3: CASSPRTENTEAFF. For the CDR3, the DNA is TGTGCCAGCTCACCACGGACTGAGAACACTGAAGCTTTCTTT.

The V and J genes are TRBV4-1 and TRBJ1-2; no definite D call. This CDR3 region has 14 residues. V gave up 1 base and J gave up 4 bases, with 10 bases separating them. Germline assignment: CDR1 MGHRA and CDR2 YSYEKL. The CDR3 region has the DNA TGCGCCAGCAGCCAAGTTTCAGTTTTCTATGGCTACACCTTC. This gives the protein CASSQVSVFYGYTF.

The CDR3 region has the DNA TGTGCCAGCAGTCCCCGGGAGCTCTACGAGCAGTACTTC. Amino acid sequence: CASSPRELYEQYF. The V gene is TRBV28, the J gene TRBJ2-7; possible D gene TRBD2, 6 bases. The germline gives CDR1 MDHEN, CDR2 SYDVKM. The CDR3 is made up of 13 amino acids. Trimming removed 5 bases from V and 3 bases from J, with 11 bases in between.

This clone was picked up one time. The chain uses TRBV7-8 and TRBJ2-1; the D gene is possibly TRBD1 (5 bases). Trimming stripped 2 bases from V and 3 bases from J, with 14 bases between. CDR1 is SGHVS and CDR2 is FQNEAQ in the germline V gene. The CDR3 runs 16 residues. CDR3 protein: CASSLRPLDSYNEQFF. The CDR3 DNA follows: TGTGCCAGCAGCTTAAGACCCCTTGACAGCTACAATGAGCAGTTCTTC.

The J gene is TRBJ1-1, the V gene TRBV11-2; possible D gene TRBD1, 6 bases. Germline V gives CDR1 SGHAT, CDR2 FQNNGV. Trimming shortened V by 2 bases and J by 5 bases, and 21 bases separated the two germline ends. There are 17 residues in the CDR3. CDR3 loop: CASSLMVRGLLRTEAFF. The CDR3 region has the DNA TGTGCCAGCAGCTTAATGGTAAGGGGGTTGTTGAGGACTGAAGCTTTCTTT.

The V call is TRBV18, the J call TRBJ1-1, with a weak D call TRBD1 (6 bases). The germline V gene encodes CDR1 KGHSH and CDR2 LQKENI. The germline V and J ends were trimmed by 3 bases and 4 bases, with 12 bases remaining between them. The CDR3 length is 14 residues. In DNA form, the CDR3 reads TGTGCCAGCTCACCCAATCTAGGGGGCACTGAAGCTTTCTTT. Protein product: CASSPNLGGTEAFF.

This clone was counted a single time. The chain combines TRBV12-5 with TRBJ2-2, with 7 bases identical to TRBD2. The CDR3 is made up of 16 amino acids. V was pared by 2 bases and J by 2 bases, with 5 bases of the junction left unmatched. Germline loops: CDR1 LGHNT, CDR2 FRNRAP. Written as DNA, the CDR3 is TGTGCTAGTGGTTTGAGGCCTAGCGGAAACACCGGGGAGCTGTTTTTT. Amino acid sequence: CASGLRPSGNTGELFF.

This clone was counted only a few times. The rearrangement links TRBV6-1 to TRBJ2-2; D uncertain. The CDR3 has 14 residues. In germline, CDR1 is MNHNS, CDR2 SASEGT. The V end was cut by 0 bases, the J end by 6 bases, with 8 bases between. The CDR3 reads CASSEAHGAGELFF. The CDR3 nucleotides read TGTGCCAGCAGTGAAGCGCATGGAGCCGGGGAGCTGTTTTTT.

V and J are TRBV4-1 and TRBJ1-4; D call uncertain. Germline assignment: CDR1 MGHRA and CDR2 YSYEKL. The ends were cut back, 0 bases at V and 5 bases at J, with 13 bases in the middle. There are 16 residues in the CDR3. CDR3 DNA sequence: TGCGCCAGCAGCCAAGAACGGGTCAGAGCAAATGAAAAACTGTTTTTT. This sequence encodes CASSQERVRANEKLFF.

This chain connects TRBV19 to TRBJ2-7; D uncertain. CDR1 and CDR2 (germline): LNHDA, SQIVND (reference sequence). V lost 3 bases and J 3 bases, leaving 15 bases between the germline ends. The CDR3 covers 15 residues. Here the CDR3 DNA reads TGTGCCAGTAGTATCTCGGCGGTCCCTCGCTACGAGCAGTACTTC. Its protein is CASSISAVPRYEQYF. Using reference TRBV19 and TRBJ2-7 for the parts outside the CDR3, the full variable domain is DGGITQSPKYLFRKEGQNVTLSCEQNLNHDAMYWYRQDPGQGLRLIYYSQIVNDFQKGDIAEGYSVSREKKESFPLTVTSAQKNPTAFYLCASSISAVPRYEQYFGPGTRLTVT.

The gene calls are TRBV4-1 and TRBJ1-1; D possibly corresponds to TRBD1 (5 bases). The V gene's germline CDR1 is MGHRA and CDR2 YSYEKL. Trimming left V 0 bases short and J 3 bases short, with 11 bases between. The CDR3 contains 15 residues. The CDR3 sequence: CASSQDRGGDTEAFF. The CDR3 region has the DNA TGCGCCAGCAGCCAAGATCGAGGAGGGGACACTGAAGCTTTCTTT.

The gene calls are TRBV4-1 and TRBJ1-2, with TRBD1 as a possible D gene (5 bases). V lost 0 bases and J lost 6, with 23 bases in between. Germline V lookup: CDR1 MGHRA, CDR2 YSYEKL. The CDR3 length is 18 residues. The CDR3 bases are TGCGCCAGCAGCCAAGAGGATTACACCTTACGAGCGACAGATGGCTACACCTTC. This sequence encodes CASSQEDYTLRATDGYTF.

The rearrangement joins TRBV19 to TRBJ2-7; 10 bases align to TRBD1. CDR1 LNHDA and CDR2 SQIVND come from the germline V gene (reference sequence). V shed 7 bases and J 5 bases; nucleotides not matched to a gene: 8. There are 14 residues in the CDR3. The CDR3 spells CASKTGTGVDEQYF. The CDR3 nucleotides are TGTGCCAGTAAAACGGGGACAGGGGTCGACGAGCAGTACTTC.

The chain couples TRBV10-2 to TRBJ2-4; a weak D match, TRBD2 (5 bases). Germline loops: CDR1 WSHSY, CDR2 SAAADI. The length of the CDR3 is 14 residues. Trimming took off 6 bases at V and 1 base at J, with 10 bases between the two ends. CDR3 region: CASSPRRAKNIQYF. In DNA, the CDR3 is TGCGCCAGCAGCCCTAGGAGGGCCAAAAACATTCAGTACTTC.

The CDR3 loop reads CASSSTGRDRAEKLFF. The CDR3 DNA reads TGTGCCAGCAGCTCAACTGGCCGGGACAGGGCGGAAAAACTGTTTTTT. The chain combines TRBV4-2 with TRBJ1-4; 9 bases map to TRBD1. V was clipped by 5 bases and J by 8 bases; unmatched bases: 12. CDR3 size: 16 residues. The germline CDR1 and CDR2 sequences are LGHNA and YNFKEQ.

This clone was seen only a few times. The rearrangement joins TRBV7-2 to TRBJ1-3; 8 bases are a match to TRBD1. Germline V CDR1 and CDR2: SGHTA, FQGNSA. With 2 bases clipped from V and 0 bases from J, the junction kept 3 bases outside the gene matches. The CDR3 has 16 residues. In DNA, the CDR3 is TGTGCCAGCAGCTTACAGGGGGCCCTCTCTGGAAACACCATATATTTT. Its protein is CASSLQGALSGNTIYF.

The gene calls are TRBV5-1 and TRBJ2-5; 8 bases are a match to TRBD2. CDR1 and CDR2 (germline): SGHRS, YFSETQ. The trim removed 0 bases at V and 0 bases at J, leaving 7 bases unmatched. The CDR3 contains 17 residues. Here the CDR3 reads CASSLAAGGANQETQYF. The CDR3, as DNA: TGCGCCAGCAGCTTGGCCGCGGGAGGTGCAAACCAAGAGACCCAGTACTTC.

This chain joins TRBV4-1 and TRBJ2-5; D perhaps matches TRBD1 (5 bases). The DNA end favors TRBJ2-7, so the J call may be wrong. This CDR3 comprises 16 residues. Germline values: CDR1 MGHRA, CDR2 YSYEKL. The CDR3 sequence: CASSQGIGALSYEQYF. The CDR3 DNA is TGCGCCAGCAGCCAAGGGATAGGGGCCCTTTCCTACGAGCAGTACTTC.

The chain is built from TRBV7-9 and TRBJ2-7; no definite D call. Germline CDR1 and CDR2: SEHNR and FQNEAQ (reference sequence). This CDR3 comprises 13 residues. V lost 3 bases to trimming and J lost 6 bases, with 12 bases between them. The CDR3 region is CASSFPAEFEQYF. The CDR3, as DNA: TGTGCCAGCAGCTTCCCCGCGGAGTTCGAGCAGTACTTC.

The chain recombines TRBV11-2 with TRBJ2-2, with TRBD2 as a possible D gene (5 bases). V gave up 2 bases and J gave up 4 bases, with 14 bases separating them. CDR1 and CDR2 (germline): SGHAT, FQNNGV. The CDR3 consists of 16 residues. The CDR3 reads CASSLRSGGSTGELFF. The CDR3 DNA reads as TGTGCCAGCAGCTTAAGGTCAGGTGGGAGCACCGGGGAGCTGTTTTTT.

The chain combines TRBV9 with TRBJ2-3; weak D call: TRBD2 (6 bases). This CDR3 comprises 16 residues. The V end was cut by 0 bases, the J end by 2 bases, with 13 bases between. The germline V gene has CDR1 SGDLS and CDR2 YYNGEE. The CDR3 DNA reads as TGTGCCAGCAGCGTAGTGGCTAGCGCAACCACAGATACGCAGTATTTT. Its protein product is CASSVVASATTDTQYF.

V gene TRBV4-1 combines with J gene TRBJ2-2, with TRBD1 matching over 7 bases. The V gene end was trimmed by 5 bases and the J gene end by 3 bases; junction bases not matched to a gene: 9. CDR3 size: 16 residues. Germline-derived CDR1 and CDR2 are MGHRA and YSYEKL. As DNA, the CDR3 is TGCGCCAGCAGCACGAACAGGGGAACGGACACCGGGGAGCTGTTTTTT. This translates into CASSTNRGTDTGELFF.

The chain recombines TRBV19 with TRBJ2-7, with a weak D call TRBD2 (5 bases). Trimming removed 3 bases at V and 6 bases at J, with 6 bases between. Looked up from germline, CDR1 is LNHDA and CDR2 is SQIVND (reference sequence). This CDR3 is 11 amino acids long. The CDR3 sequence: CASSIGSEQYF. The DNA of the CDR3 is TGTGCCAGTAGTATTGGGAGCGAGCAGTACTTC.

This clone was counted between two and nine times. V and J are TRBV18 and TRBJ1-5; 8 bases map to TRBD1. Germline assignment: CDR1 KGHSH and CDR2 LQKENI. The V segment lost 2 bases and the J segment 4 bases; nucleotides outside the gene matches: 4. The CDR3 length is 15 residues. The CDR3 loop reads CASSPVGQGNQPQHF. The CDR3 region has the DNA TGTGCCAGCTCACCAGTTGGACAGGGTAATCAGCCCCAGCATTTT.

Comments on this clone: The junction and the germline gene differ at one end; a read error may be behind it. At the DNA level, this CDR3 is encoded by other sequences in the same sample as well. J is TRBJ1-2 and V is TRBV19; D might be TRBD1 (5 bases). The CDR3 length is 16 residues. Germline loops: CDR1 LNHDA, CDR2 SQIVND (reference sequence). DNA for the CDR3: TGCGCCAGTACCACATATATCGGGGGATCCGTCTATGGCTACACCTTC. Its translation: CASTTYIGGSVYGYTF.

The chain recombines TRBV19 with TRBJ1-2; no reliable D call. The V gene lost 4 bases and the J gene lost 5 bases, with 14 bases spanning the gap. CDR3 size: 14 residues. Germline V gene data show CDR1 as LNHDA and CDR2 as SQIVND (reference sequence). DNA for the CDR3: TGTGCCAGTAGTAACCAGCGCGGGAGGTATGGCTACACCTTC. Protein sequence: CASSNQRGRYGYTF.

CDR3 sequence: CATSQQGSTDTQYF. CDR3 nucleotides: TGTGCCACCTCACAACAGGGTAGCACAGATACGCAGTATTTT. This sequence joins TRBV19 and TRBJ2-3; D may be TRBD1 (6 bases). The germline V and J ends were trimmed by 10 bases and 0 bases, with 14 bases remaining between them. Germline CDR1 is LNHDA and CDR2 is SQIVND (reference sequence). The CDR3 is 14 residues long.

The rearrangement links TRBV20-1 to TRBJ2-5; no firm D call. Deletions cut 6 bases from V and 4 bases from J, with 6 bases between. This CDR3 contains 10 residues. Germline values: CDR1 DFQATT, CDR2 SNEGSKA (reference sequence). The CDR3 loop is CSATRETQYF. DNA of the CDR3: TGCAGTGCAACGCGAGAGACCCAGTACTTC.

This rearrangement joins TRBV5-6 to TRBJ2-4, with 10 bases aligning to TRBD1. The CDR3 length is 17 residues. Looked up from germline, CDR1 is SGHDT and CDR2 is YYEEEE. Unmatched junction bases numbered 11, after V lost 0 bases and J lost 8 bases. CDR3 bases: TGTGCCAGCAGCTTGGCCAAGTTGCGGGACAGGGGTTACATTCAGTACTTC. Translating gives CASSLAKLRDRGYIQYF.

This chain joins TRBV2 and TRBJ1-1, with no clear D. Trimming removed 6 bases at V and 5 bases at J, with 16 bases between. Per germline, CDR1 SNHLY and CDR2 FYNNEI. CDR3 length: 14 amino acids. The CDR3 protein is CASRNRAPGTEAFF. The CDR3 region has the DNA TGTGCCAGCAGGAACCGGGCACCGGGGACTGAAGCTTTCTTT.

This chain uses TRBV6-5 with TRBJ2-2; possible D gene TRBD1, 6 bases. The CDR3 has 16 amino acids. V lost 0 bases and J lost 4, with 12 bases in between. Germline values: CDR1 MNHEY, CDR2 SVGAGI. CDR3 residues: CASSYSAGVITGELFF. CDR3 DNA sequence: TGTGCCAGCAGTTACTCGGCAGGGGTAATCACCGGGGAGCTGTTTTTT.

The chain combines TRBV29-1 with TRBJ2-7; tentative D call: TRBD2 (5 bases). V was cut by 1 base and J by 0 bases, with 7 bases left in between. The CDR3 is 13 amino acids. Germline V gene data show CDR1 as SQVTM and CDR2 as ANQGSEA. The CDR3: CSVEAAGSYEQYF. The CDR3 coding sequence is TGCAGCGTTGAAGCCGCGGGCTCCTACGAGCAGTACTTC.